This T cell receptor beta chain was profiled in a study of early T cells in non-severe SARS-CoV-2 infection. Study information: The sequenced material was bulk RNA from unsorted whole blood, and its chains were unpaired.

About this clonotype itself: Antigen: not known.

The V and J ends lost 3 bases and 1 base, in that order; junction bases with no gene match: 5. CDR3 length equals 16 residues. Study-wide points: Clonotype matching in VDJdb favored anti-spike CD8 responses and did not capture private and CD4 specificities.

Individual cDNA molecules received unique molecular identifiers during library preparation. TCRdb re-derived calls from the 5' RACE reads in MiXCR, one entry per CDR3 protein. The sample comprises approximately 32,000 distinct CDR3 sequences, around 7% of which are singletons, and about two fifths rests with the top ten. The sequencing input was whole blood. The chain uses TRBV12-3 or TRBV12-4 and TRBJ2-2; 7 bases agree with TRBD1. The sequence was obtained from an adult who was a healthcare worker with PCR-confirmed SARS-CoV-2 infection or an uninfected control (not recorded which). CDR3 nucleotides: TGTGCCAGCAGTTTTAGGCGGACAGGGAACACCGGGGAGCTGTTTTTT. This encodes CASSFRRTGNTGELFF.